This T cell receptor (beta chain) was recorded in a study of human T cells and chemical hapten exposure. For the study at large: Variability of per-sample TCR yields stemmed mainly from small differences in pooled library volume.

The study's library attached unique molecular identifiers to single cDNA molecules. TCRdb independently ran MiXCR on the RACE reads; one entry per CDR3 protein. There are approximately 41,000 distinct CDR3 sequences in the sample; more than 8% occur only once, and 20% to 30% lies in the top ten. Notes on the study in general: No shift was seen in TCRs above 1 in 1000 frequency with DPC sensitization.

This clonotype was observed a few times. The target antigen is unknown. Time point specified: patch test 3, about 24 weeks after DPC sensitization. Described treatment: therapeutic diphenylcyclopropenone sensitization with weekly scalp DPC. The starting material, unfractionated whole blood, was used for total RNA extraction. The receptor's source is a man aged 50 to 60 with alopecia areata. Some clones in this sample may be carry-over from other donors' samples. This material consisted of whole blood, taken in connection with sensitization to the hapten diphenylcyclopropenone (DPC).

The CDR3, as DNA: TGTGCCAGCAGCTCCTGGGCGATGAACACTGAAGCTTTCTTT. It is translated as CASSSWAMNTEAFF. The V and J genes are TRBV28 and TRBJ1-1; D uncertain. The CDR3 has 14 amino acids. Germline CDR1 reads MDHEN; CDR2 reads SYDVKM. V was trimmed by 6 bases and J by 0 bases, leaving 11 bases between them.